A single sample gave rise to the 4 T cell receptor beta chains below, sequenced in a study of OX40 agonist ivuxolimab in advanced cancers. Receptors were amplified or captured by the immunoSEQ multiplex PCR assay. TCRdb limited this immuneACCESS table to in-frame rearrangements with V and J called. A share of clones is missing; checked studies link under half to unresolved V genes, and the rest is unexplained. Counted in this sample were about 47,000 clones; 84% of them appeared once. Roughly 25% of the sample goes to the ten largest clones. This specimen consisted of CD4+ or CD8+ T cells sorted from blood, obtained in a trial of the OX40 agonist ivuxolimab. Receptor source: an adult with an advanced solid tumor such as melanoma, head and neck, liver or kidney cancer.

The J gene is TRBJ2-1, the V gene TRBV7-9; TRBD2 is a possible D gene (5 bases). Germline CDR1 reads SEHNR; CDR2 reads FQNEAQ (reference sequence). This CDR3 contains 15 residues. Trimming cost V 5 bases and J 0 bases, with 11 bases left between them. The CDR3 sequence is CASSEPGSSYNEQFF. The CDR3 nucleotides read TGTGCCAGCAGCGAGCCTGGGAGCTCCTACAATGAGCAGTTCTTC.

The V gene is TRBV4-3, the J gene TRBJ1-5; unclear D gene. V was pared by 0 bases and J by 4 bases, with 10 bases between. Germline CDR1 LGHNA, CDR2 YSLEER. This CDR3 comprises 15 residues. The CDR3 nucleotides are TGCGCCAGCAGCCAAGATCGGTCGGGGAATCAGCCCCAGCATTTT. This gives the protein CASSQDRSGNQPQHF.

This chain joins TRBV12-2 and TRBJ2-1; the table's D call of TRBD1 was not tested on the DNA. TRBV12-2 is listed as a pseudogene. This CDR3 spans 16 amino acids. The CDR3 is CASRSQGESTYNEQFF. In nucleotides, the CDR3 is TGTGCAAGTCGCTCCCAGGGGGAATCTACCTACAATGAGCAGTTCTTC.

This chain joins TRBV6-1 and TRBJ2-1, with 14 bases matching TRBD2. After removal of 8 bases from V and 7 bases from J, the junction contained 4 bases not matched to a gene. Germline lookup yields CDR1 MNHNS and CDR2 SASEGT. CDR3 size: 14 residues. CDR3 sequence: CASPGLAGENEQFF. Written as DNA, the CDR3 is TGTGCCAGCCCGGGACTAGCGGGAGAAAATGAGCAGTTCTTC.